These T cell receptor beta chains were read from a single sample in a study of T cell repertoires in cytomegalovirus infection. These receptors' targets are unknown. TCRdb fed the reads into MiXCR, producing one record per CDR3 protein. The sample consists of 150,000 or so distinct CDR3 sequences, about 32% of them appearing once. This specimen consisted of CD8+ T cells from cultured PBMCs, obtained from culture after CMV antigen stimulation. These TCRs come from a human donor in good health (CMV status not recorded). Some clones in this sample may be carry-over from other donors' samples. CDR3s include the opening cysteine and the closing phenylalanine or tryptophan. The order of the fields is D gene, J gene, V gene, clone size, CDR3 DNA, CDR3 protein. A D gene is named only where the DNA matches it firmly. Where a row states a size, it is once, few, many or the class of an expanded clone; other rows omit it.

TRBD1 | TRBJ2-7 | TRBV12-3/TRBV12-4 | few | TGTGCCAGCAGTCTTCCGGGACAGGGGATCTACGAGCAGTACTTC | CASSLPGQGIYEQYF
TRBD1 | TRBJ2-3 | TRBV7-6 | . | TGTGCCAGCAGCTTATTACCTTGGGGACAGGGGGCAGATACGCAGTATTTT | CASSLLPWGQGADTQYF
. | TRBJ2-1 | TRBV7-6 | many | TGTGCCAGCAGTCTAGGAGGAATTGAGCAGTTCTTC | CASSLGGIEQFF
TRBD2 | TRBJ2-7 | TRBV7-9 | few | TGTGCCAGCAGCCCGGGACTAGCGCGGTACGAGCAGTACTTC | CASSPGLARYEQYF
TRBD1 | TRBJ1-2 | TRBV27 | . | TGTGCCAGCAGCCCCGGGGGACAGGCTATCTATGGCTACACCTTC | CASSPGGQAIYGYTF
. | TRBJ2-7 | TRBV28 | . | TGTGCCAGCAGTCCTAGGTTCCAGGGGTGGGAGAGCGAGCAGTACTTC | CASSPRFQGWESEQYF
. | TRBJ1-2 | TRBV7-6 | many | TGTGCCAGCAGCCCCCGGGTTGCCTATGGCTACACCTTC | CASSPRVAYGYTF
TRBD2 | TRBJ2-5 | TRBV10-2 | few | TGCGCCAGCAGTGATCGACTAGCGGGGGTTCGAGAGACCCAGTACTTC | CASSDRLAGVRETQYF
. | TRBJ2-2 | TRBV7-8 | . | TGTGCCAGCAGCTTAGGTCCGTGGAGCACCGGGGAGCTGTTTTTT | CASSLGPWSTGELFF
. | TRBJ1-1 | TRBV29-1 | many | TGCAGCGTTGCACCCGGAAGACCTGAAGCTTTCTTT | CSVAPGRPEAFF
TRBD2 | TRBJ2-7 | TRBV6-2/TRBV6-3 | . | TGTGCCAGCAGATCCTTTAGCGGGGCCTACTACGAGCAGTACTTC | CASRSFSGAYYEQYF
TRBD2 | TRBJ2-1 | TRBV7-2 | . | TGTGCCAGCAGGCCCGGGACTAGCTATTATGAGCAGTTCTTC | CASRPGTSYYEQFF
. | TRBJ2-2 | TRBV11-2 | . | TGTGCCGGGGATGCCTACGGGGAGCTGTTTTTT | CAGDAYGELFF
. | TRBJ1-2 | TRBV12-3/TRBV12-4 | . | TGTGCCAGCAGGCAGAACTATGGCTACACCTTC | CASRQNYGYTF
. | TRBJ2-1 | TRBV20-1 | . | TGCAGTGCTAGAGATCCGACGGTTAGCTCCTACAATGAGCAGTTCTTC | CSARDPTVSSYNEQFF
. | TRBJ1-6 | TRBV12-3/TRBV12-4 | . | TGTGCCAGCAGTTTACCTAGCGGGGGTTCCTATAATTCACCCCTCCACTTT | CASSLPSGGSYNSPLHF
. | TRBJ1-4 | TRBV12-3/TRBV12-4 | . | TGTGCCAGCAGCCGCGCTGAAAAACTGTTTTTT | CASSRAEKLFF
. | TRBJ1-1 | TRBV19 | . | TGTGCCAGTAGTATGGGTACTGGGTGGGGCACTGAAGCTTTCTTT | CASSMGTGWGTEAFF
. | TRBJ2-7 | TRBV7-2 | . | TGTGCCAGCAGCTTAAGTGGCCAGGGATTCGTGTACGAGCAGTACTTC | CASSLSGQGFVYEQYF
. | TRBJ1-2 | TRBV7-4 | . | TGTGCCAGCAGCTTAGTCCTTTCGGGGAACTATGGCTACACCTTC | CASSLVLSGNYGYTF
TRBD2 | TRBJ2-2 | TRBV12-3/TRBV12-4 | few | TGTGCCAGCAGTTTAGTAGCGGGGGGATTTACCGGGGAGCTGTTTTTT | CASSLVAGGFTGELFF
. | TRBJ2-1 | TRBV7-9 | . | TGTGCCAGCAGCTTGCCTGTCTACAATGAGCAGTTCTTC | CASSLPVYNEQFF
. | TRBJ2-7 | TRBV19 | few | TGTGCCAGTAGTATACAGGGCGAAAACTACGAGCAGTACTTC | CASSIQGENYEQYF
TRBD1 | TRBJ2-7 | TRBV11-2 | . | TGTGCCAGCAGCGAGTCCCGGGACAGTTTTTACGAGCAGTACTTC | CASSESRDSFYEQYF
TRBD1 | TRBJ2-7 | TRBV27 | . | TGTGCCAGCAGTTGGACAGGGTTGAACGAGCAGTACTTC | CASSWTGLNEQYF
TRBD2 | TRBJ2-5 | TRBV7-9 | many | TGTGCCAGCAGCGCGACTAGCGGGGGGGCCCGTGAGACCCAGTACTTC | CASSATSGGARETQYF
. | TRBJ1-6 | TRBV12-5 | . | TGTGCTAGTGGTCCCTTAGGGGGTGATTCACCCCTCCACTTT | CASGPLGGDSPLHF
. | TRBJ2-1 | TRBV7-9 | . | TGTGCCAGCAGCTTAGAAGACTCCCCGAGGCAGTTCTTC | CASSLEDSPRQFF
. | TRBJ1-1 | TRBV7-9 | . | TGTGCCAGCAGCTTAGTAACGGATGGGGGGGTGAACACTGAAGCTTTCTTT | CASSLVTDGGVNTEAFF
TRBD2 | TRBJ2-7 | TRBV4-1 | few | TGCGCCAGCAGCGCGGGACTATACTACGAGCAGTACTTC | CASSAGLYYEQYF